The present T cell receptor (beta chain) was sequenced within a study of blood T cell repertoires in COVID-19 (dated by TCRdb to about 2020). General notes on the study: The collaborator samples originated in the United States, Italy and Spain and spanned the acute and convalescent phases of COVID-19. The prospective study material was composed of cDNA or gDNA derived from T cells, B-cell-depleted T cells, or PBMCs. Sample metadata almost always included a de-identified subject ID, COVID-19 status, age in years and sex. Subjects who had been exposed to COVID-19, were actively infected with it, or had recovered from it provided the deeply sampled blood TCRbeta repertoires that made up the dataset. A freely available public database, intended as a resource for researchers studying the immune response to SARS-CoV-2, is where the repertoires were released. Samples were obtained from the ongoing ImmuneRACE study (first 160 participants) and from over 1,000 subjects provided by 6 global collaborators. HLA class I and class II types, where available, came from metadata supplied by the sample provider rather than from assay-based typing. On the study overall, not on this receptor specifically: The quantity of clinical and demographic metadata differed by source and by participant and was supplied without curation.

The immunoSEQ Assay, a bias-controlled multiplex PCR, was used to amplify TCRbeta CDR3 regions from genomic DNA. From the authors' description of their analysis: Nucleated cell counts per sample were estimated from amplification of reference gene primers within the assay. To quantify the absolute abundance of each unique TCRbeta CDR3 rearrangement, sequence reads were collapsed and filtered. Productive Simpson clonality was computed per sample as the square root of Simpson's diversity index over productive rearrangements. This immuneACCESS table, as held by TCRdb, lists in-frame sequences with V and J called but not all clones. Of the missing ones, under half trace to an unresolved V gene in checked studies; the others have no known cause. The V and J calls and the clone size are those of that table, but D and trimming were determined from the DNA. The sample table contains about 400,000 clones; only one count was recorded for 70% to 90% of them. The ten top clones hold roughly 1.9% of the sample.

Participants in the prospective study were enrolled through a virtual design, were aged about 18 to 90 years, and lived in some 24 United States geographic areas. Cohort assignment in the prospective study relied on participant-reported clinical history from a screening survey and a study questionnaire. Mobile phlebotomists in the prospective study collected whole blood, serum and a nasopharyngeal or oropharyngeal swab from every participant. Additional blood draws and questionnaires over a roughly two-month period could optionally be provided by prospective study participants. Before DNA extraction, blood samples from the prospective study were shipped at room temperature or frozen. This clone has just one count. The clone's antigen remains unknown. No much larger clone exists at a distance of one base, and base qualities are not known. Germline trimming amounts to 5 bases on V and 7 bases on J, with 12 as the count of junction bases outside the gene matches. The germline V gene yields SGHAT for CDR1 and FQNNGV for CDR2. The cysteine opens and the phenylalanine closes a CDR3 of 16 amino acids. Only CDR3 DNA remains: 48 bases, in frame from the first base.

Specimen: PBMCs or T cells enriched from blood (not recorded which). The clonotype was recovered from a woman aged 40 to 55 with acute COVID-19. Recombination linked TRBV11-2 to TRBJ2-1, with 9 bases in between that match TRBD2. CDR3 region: CASSSTGTSYSNEQFF. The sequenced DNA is TGTGCCAGCAGCAGTACCGGGACTAGCTATTCGAATGAGCAGTTCTTC.